Here is one T cell receptor beta chain with its context. Additional DNA sequences in this sample encode the identical CDR3. The data were obtained in a study of blood T cell repertoires in COVID-19. As for the study in general: Researchers got acute and convalescent COVID-19 samples from the United States, Italy and Spain. T cells, B-cell-depleted T cells, or PBMCs supplied cDNA or gDNA.

CDR1 and CDR2 from the germline V gene are KGHSH and LQKENI. V lost 3 bases to trimming and J lost 0 bases; unmatched junction nucleotides: 2. The CDR3 runs 16 residues. In the authors' workflow: By means of reference gene primer amplification, nucleated cell counts were estimated. Sequenced by immunoSEQ multiplex PCR; TCRdb stores in-frame clones only, minus some. The V and J calls and the clone size are those of that table, but D and trimming were determined from the DNA. The profile covers under 200,000 clones, with around 86% appearing a single time and about an eighth taken by the ten largest. The sequenced material came from peripheral blood. The origin of this receptor is a man between 70 and 80 years old who had recovered from COVID-19. This chain connects TRBV18 to TRBJ2-2; 9 nucleotides match TRBD2. CDR3 sequence: CASSPRLAANTGELFF. The CDR3 DNA sequence: TGTGCCAGCTCACCCCGACTAGCGGCGAACACCGGGGAGCTGTTTTTT.